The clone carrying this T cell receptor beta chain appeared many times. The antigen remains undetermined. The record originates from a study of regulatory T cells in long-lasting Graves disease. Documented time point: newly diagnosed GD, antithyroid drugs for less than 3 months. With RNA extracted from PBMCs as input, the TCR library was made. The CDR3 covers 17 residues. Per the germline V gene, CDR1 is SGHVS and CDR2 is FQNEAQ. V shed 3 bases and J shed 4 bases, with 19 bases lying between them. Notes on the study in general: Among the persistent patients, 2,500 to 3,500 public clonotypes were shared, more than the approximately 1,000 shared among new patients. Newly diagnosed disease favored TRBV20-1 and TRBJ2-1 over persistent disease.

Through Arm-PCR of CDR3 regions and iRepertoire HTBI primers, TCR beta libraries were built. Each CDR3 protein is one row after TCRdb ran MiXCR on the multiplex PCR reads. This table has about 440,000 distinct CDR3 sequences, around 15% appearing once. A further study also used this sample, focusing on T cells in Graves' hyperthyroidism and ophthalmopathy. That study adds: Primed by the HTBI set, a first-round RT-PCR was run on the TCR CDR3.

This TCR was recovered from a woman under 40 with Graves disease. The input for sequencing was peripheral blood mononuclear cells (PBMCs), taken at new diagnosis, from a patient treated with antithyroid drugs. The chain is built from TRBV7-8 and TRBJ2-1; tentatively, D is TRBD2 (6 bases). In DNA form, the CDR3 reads TGTGCCAGCAGCTTCTTACTAGCAGAGCCGGGGTACAATGAGCAGTTCTTC. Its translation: CASSFLLAEPGYNEQFF.